This entry lists 25 T cell receptor beta chains sequenced from one sample in a study of blood T cell repertoires in COVID-19. Some clones are missing from TCRdb's copy, which holds only in-frame ones; the method was immunoSEQ multiplex PCR. The sample shows 100,000 to 150,000 clones, roughly 90% of them seen only once. Sequencing was carried out using peripheral blood. The receptors stem from a man aged 55-75 years with COVID-19, enrolled during active disease.

This chain joins TRBV6-6 and TRBJ2-5; D gene uncertain. The CDR3 totals 14 residues. The V end was cut by 0 bases, the J end by 0 bases, with 5 bases between. Per germline, CDR1 MNHNY and CDR2 SVGAGI (reference sequence). The CDR3 DNA reads as TGTGCCAGCAGTTACTCCGAGTACCAAGAGACCCAGTACTTC. It codes for CASSYSEYQETQYF.

The chain employs TRBV4-3 and TRBJ2-1; 9 bases are a match to TRBD2. The V and J ends lost 5 bases and 4 bases, in that order; junction bases with no gene match: 24. Germline V CDR1 and CDR2: LGHNA, YSLEER. The CDR3 covers 21 residues. This CDR3 reads CASSGTPRARSLAGAYNEQFF. The CDR3 DNA sequence: TGCGCCAGCAGCGGCACCCCCCGGGCCCGATCCTTAGCGGGGGCGTACAATGAGCAGTTCTTC.

This rearrangement joins TRBV5-1 to TRBJ1-1; no firm D call. Germline values: CDR1 SGHRS, CDR2 YFSETQ. The CDR3 is made up of 14 amino acids. V was cut by 0 bases and J by 0 bases, with 6 bases left in between. This CDR3 reads CASSLGRVNTEAFF. The CDR3 coding sequence is TGCGCCAGCAGCTTGGGGCGGGTGAACACTGAAGCTTTCTTT.

The V call is TRBV5-5, the J call TRBJ1-5; possible D gene TRBD1, 5 bases. The CDR3 has 15 residues. CDR1 and CDR2 from the germline V gene are SGHKS and YYEKEE (reference sequence). The V end was cut by 1 base, the J end by 2 bases, with 10 bases between. CDR3 nucleotides: TGTGCCAGCAGCTTGTCAGGGAACGGCAATCAGCCCCAGCATTTT. Its protein is CASSLSGNGNQPQHF.

J is TRBJ1-5 and V is TRBV27, with 10 bases aligning to TRBD1. The ends lost 8 bases at V and 6 bases at J; junction bases unmatched: 7. Germline lookup yields CDR1 MNHEY and CDR2 SMNVEV (reference sequence). The CDR3 runs 14 residues. The DNA for the CDR3 is TGTGCCAGCTCGGGACAGGGGAATCGTCAGCCCCAGCATTTT. This translates into CASSGQGNRQPQHF.

The chain carries TRBV9 and TRBJ2-5; TRBD2 matches 9 bases. Germline lookup yields CDR1 SGDLS and CDR2 YYNGEE. The CDR3 is 15 residues long. With V trimmed by 0 bases and J by 5 bases, 5 bases remained unmatched. In nucleotides, the CDR3 is TGTGCCAGCAGCGTAGGGACTAGCGAGTATGAGACCCAGTACTTC. It translates to CASSVGTSEYETQYF.

This clone was counted a single time. The CDR3 loop is CASSLQNSNTGELFF. Here the CDR3 DNA reads TGTGCCAGCAGTTTACAGAATTCGAACACCGGGGAGCTGTTTTTT. V usage is TRBV6-5 and J usage is TRBJ2-2; no firm D call. CDR3 size: 15 residues. Germline CDR1 reads MNHEY; CDR2 reads SVGAGI. Trimming shortened V by 4 bases and J by 0 bases, and 9 bases separated the two germline ends.

The CDR3 reads CASSPRGTDTQYF. The CDR3 nucleotides read TGTGCCAGCAGCCCCCGCGGGACAGATACGCAGTATTTT. The chain uses TRBV6-6 and TRBJ2-3; TRBD2 is a possible D gene (5 bases). Trimming took off 6 bases at V and 3 bases at J, with 10 bases between the two ends. There are 13 residues in the CDR3. Looked up from germline, CDR1 is MNHNY and CDR2 is SVGAGI (reference sequence).

With respect to this clone: Germline is not matched at one junction end, which may reflect a read error. This chain uses TRBV27 with TRBJ1-1; no clear D gene. This CDR3 region has 15 residues. Germline CDR1 is MNHEY and CDR2 is SMNVEV (reference sequence). DNA for the CDR3: TGTGCCAGCAGTTTATCCCGTGGGCAGAAGTTCCCCATGAAATTT. Encoded protein: CASSLSRGQKFPMKF.

CDR3 bases: TGTGCCAGCAGCTTATCGGGGGGGCAAGATACGCAGTATTTT. The encoded protein is CASSLSGGQDTQYF. The chain links TRBV5-4 to TRBJ2-3; 8 bases are a match to TRBD2. V gave up 2 bases and J gave up 5 bases; unmatched junction bases: 4. This CDR3 is built from 14 residues. From germline, CDR1 is SGHNT and CDR2 YYREEE (reference sequence).

The genes are TRBV4-3 and TRBJ1-4; 9 nucleotides align to TRBD1. Looked up from germline, CDR1 is LGHNA and CDR2 is YSLEER. After removal of 1 base from V and 7 bases from J, the junction contained 1 base not matched to a gene. This CDR3 comprises 14 residues. The CDR3 spells CASSQGTGVEKLFF. The CDR3 coding sequence is TGCGCCAGCAGCCAAGGGACAGGGGTTGAAAAACTGTTTTTT.

V is TRBV5-1 and J is TRBJ2-1; a possible D gene is TRBD1 (5 bases). Trimming took 0 bases from V and 3 from J, leaving 10 bases between them. CDR3 length: 15 residues. The germline gives CDR1 SGHRS, CDR2 YFSETQ. CDR3 loop: CASSLDWGNYNEQFF. In nucleotides, the CDR3 is TGCGCCAGCAGCTTGGACTGGGGCAACTACAATGAGCAGTTCTTC.

The genes are TRBV3-1 (or the pseudogene TRBV3-2) and TRBJ2-5, with D tentatively TRBD1 (6 bases). The CDR3 contains 14 residues. CDR1 and CDR2 (germline): LGHDT, YNNKEL (reference sequence). Trimming took 4 bases from V and 1 from J, leaving 10 bases between them. CDR3 sequence: CASSLGTSQETQYF. CDR3 bases: TGTGCCAGCAGCCTGGGGACAAGCCAAGAGACCCAGTACTTC.

The V and J genes are TRBV28 and TRBJ2-3; the match to TRBD2 covers 10 bases. V shed 2 bases and J 5 bases; nucleotides not matched to a gene: 4. There are 15 residues in the CDR3. CDR1 is MDHEN, CDR2 SYDVKM, per germline. This CDR3 reads CASSLVAGGRDTQYF. The DNA for the CDR3 is TGTGCCAGCAGTTTAGTAGCGGGGGGCCGAGATACGCAGTATTTT. The variable domain in full, with the rest retrieved from reference TRBV28 and TRBJ2-3, is DVKVTQSSRYLVKRTGEKVFLECVQDMDHENMFWYRQDPGLGLRLIYFSYDVKMKEKGDIPEGYSVSREKKERFSLILESASTNQTSMYLCASSLVAGGRDTQYFGPGTRLTVL.

V usage is TRBV19 and J usage is TRBJ2-1, with D possibly matching TRBD2 (6 bases). Germline CDR1 and CDR2: LNHDA and SQIVND (reference sequence). There are 14 residues in the CDR3. V was pared by 4 bases and J by 6 bases, with 13 bases between. The CDR3 nucleotides read TGTGCCAGTAGTAATAGCGGTAAGGGCAATGAGCAGTTCTTC. It is translated as CASSNSGKGNEQFF.

The V call is TRBV9, the J call TRBJ1-2; 7 nucleotides match TRBD1. The CDR3 is made up of 17 amino acids. Per the germline V gene, CDR1 is SGDLS and CDR2 is YYNGEE. Trimming took 5 bases from V and 4 from J; bases not matched to a gene: 17. Written as DNA, the CDR3 is TGTGCCAGCAGTGGGACAGCGGACGGGGGAAGGCTCTATGGCTACACCTTC. This codes for CASSGTADGGRLYGYTF.

The chain combines TRBV6-5 with TRBJ1-5, with D perhaps TRBD1 (5 bases). CDR1 and CDR2 (germline): MNHEY, SVGAGI. V was trimmed by 5 bases and J by 6 bases, leaving 11 bases between them. This CDR3 spans 13 amino acids. DNA for the CDR3: TGTGCCAGCAGTCCGGACAATCGTCAGCCCCAGCATTTT. Its protein is CASSPDNRQPQHF.

The chain links TRBV7-9 to TRBJ1-5; D remains unclear. The CDR3 runs 16 residues. V lost 5 bases, J lost 1 base, and 15 bases lay in between. Germline CDR1 is SEHNR and CDR2 is FQNEAQ (reference sequence). For the CDR3, the DNA is TGTGCCAGCAGCCCCGCTGGAACAGTCAGCAATCAGCCCCAGCATTTT. This translates into CASSPAGTVSNQPQHF. Combining the CDR3 with reference TRBV7-9 and TRBJ1-5 gives the whole variable domain DTGVSQNPRHKITKRGQNVTFRCDPISEHNRLYWYRQTLGQGPEFLTYFQNEAQLEKSRLLSDRFSAERPKGSFSTLEIQRTEQGDSAMYLCASSPAGTVSNQPQHFGDGTRLSIL.

V usage is TRBV18 and J usage is TRBJ1-2, with 8 bases identical to TRBD1. Germline V gives CDR1 KGHSH, CDR2 LQKENI. CDR3 length equals 12 residues. Trimming at V came to 3 bases and at J to 9 bases, leaving 3 bases not matched to a gene. CDR3 in amino acids: CASSPGQGRYTF. CDR3 DNA: TGTGCCAGCTCACCCGGACAGGGCCGCTACACCTTC.

The chain joins TRBV12-3 or TRBV12-4 to TRBJ1-1, with 7 bases lining up with TRBD1. J gave up 4 bases and V 8 bases, and 7 bases lay outside the gene matches. This CDR3 is built from 13 residues. The CDR3 spells CASEGAGPTEAFF. Here the CDR3 DNA reads TGTGCCAGCGAGGGGGCAGGGCCCACTGAAGCTTTCTTT.

The chain joins TRBV30 to TRBJ2-3; 11 nucleotides match TRBD2. V dropped 4 bases and J dropped 4; count of bases not matched to a gene: 4. Germline V CDR1 and CDR2: GTSNPN, SVGIG (reference sequence). The CDR3 loop spans 14 amino acids. The DNA of the CDR3 is TGTGCCTGGACTAGCGGGGGGAGGGCAGATACGCAGTATTTT. It codes for CAWTSGGRADTQYF.

The chain combines TRBV6-2 or TRBV6-3 with TRBJ1-5, with D possibly matching TRBD1 (6 bases). The CDR3 loop spans 14 amino acids. Germline-derived CDR1 and CDR2 are MNHEY and SVGEGT. The V and J ends lost 3 bases and 4 bases respectively, with 10 bases between them. This CDR3 is CASSYRGGNQPQHF. The CDR3 region has the DNA TGTGCCAGCAGTTATAGGGGGGGAAATCAGCCCCAGCATTTT.

This sequence joins TRBV7-3 and TRBJ2-3, with a weak D call TRBD2 (6 bases). The CDR3 is 13 residues long. Germline V gene sequence: CDR1 SGHTA, CDR2 FQGTGA. V lost 1 base and J lost 4, with 6 bases in between. For the CDR3, the DNA is TGTGCCAGCAGCTTAAGCGGGGCAGATACGCAGTATTTT. As protein: CASSLSGADTQYF.

This chain connects TRBV5-4 to TRBJ1-1; 8 nucleotides line up with TRBD1. This CDR3 region has 13 residues. The trim removed 3 bases at V and 5 bases at J, leaving 3 bases unmatched. The germline V gene encodes CDR1 SGHNT and CDR2 YYREEE (reference sequence). As DNA, the CDR3 is TGTGCCAGCAGCTGGACAGGGAGAACTGAAGCTTTCTTT. Its protein is CASSWTGRTEAFF.

This sequence joins TRBV10-3 and TRBJ2-5; 8 nucleotides match TRBD1. The ends lost 8 bases at V and 2 bases at J; junction bases unmatched: 4. The CDR3 spans 13 residues. Germline values: CDR1 ENHRY, CDR2 SYGVKD. Here the CDR3 reads CAIRTGWQETQYF. The CDR3 DNA follows: TGTGCCATCCGGACAGGGTGGCAAGAGACCCAGTACTTC.